These 12 T cell receptor beta chains were sequenced from one sample in a study of OX40 agonist ivuxolimab in advanced cancers. Libraries were prepared through the immunoSEQ multiplex PCR assay. The table comes from immuneACCESS by way of TCRdb, which keeps in-frame sequences with V and J called. Part of the clones is missing from these tables; in studies checked, under half for an unresolved V gene and the rest for unknown reasons. Counted in this sample were approximately 69,000 clones; around 91% of them appeared once. Of the sample, roughly a tenth is held by the ten largest clones. Sequences were derived from CD4+ or CD8+ T cells sorted from blood, sampled in a trial of the OX40 agonist ivuxolimab. The receptors were gathered from an adult with an advanced solid tumor such as melanoma, head and neck, liver or kidney cancer.

The chain has TRBV6-5 and TRBJ2-1, with TRBD2 matching over 8 bases. Looked up from germline, CDR1 is MNHEY and CDR2 is SVGAGI. The CDR3 is made up of 15 amino acids. V lost 6 bases, J lost 3 bases, and 7 bases stayed unmatched. The CDR3 nucleotides read TGTGCCAGCAGATCCCTGGCGGGAGGCTACAATGAGCAGTTCTTC. This sequence encodes CASRSLAGGYNEQFF.

This clone was found once. V usage is TRBV5-8 and J usage is TRBJ2-3, with TRBD2 identical over 7 bases. The CDR3 runs to 16 residues. Germline V gene sequence: CDR1 SGHTS, CDR2 YDEGEE. With 2 bases clipped from V and 2 bases from J, the junction kept 8 bases outside the gene matches. The CDR3 DNA reads TGTGCCAGCAGCTTCAACATACTAGCGACCACAGATACGCAGTATTTT. As protein: CASSFNILATTDTQYF.

The genes are TRBV28 and TRBJ1-3; D is ambiguous. The CDR3 is 15 amino acids. Germline values: CDR1 MDHEN, CDR2 SYDVKM. V lost 1 base to trimming and J lost 0 bases, with 7 bases between them. CDR3 DNA: TGTGCCAGCAGTTTATCTTATATCTCTGGAAACACCATATATTTT. It translates to CASSLSYISGNTIYF.

This chain uses TRBV28 with TRBJ2-7; D is unresolved. Deletions cut 6 bases from V and 3 bases from J, with 18 bases between. CDR3 size: 15 residues. Germline CDR1 is MDHEN and CDR2 is SYDVKM. This chain's CDR3 is CASSPIVVPSYEQYF. The CDR3 bases are TGTGCCAGCAGCCCTATAGTTGTCCCTAGCTACGAGCAGTACTTC.

The CDR3 nucleotides are TGTGCCAGCAGTCCGTTGGGGGGGGCCTACACCTTC. Translated, it gives CASSPLGGAYTF. The chain recombines TRBV28 with TRBJ1-2; a possible D gene is TRBD1 (6 bases). Germline V lookup: CDR1 MDHEN, CDR2 SYDVKM. The CDR3 covers 12 residues. Trimming left V 5 bases short and J 10 bases short, with 14 bases between.

The J gene is TRBJ2-7, the V gene TRBV7-9, with unresolved D. The CDR3 covers 11 residues. Germline values: CDR1 SEHNR, CDR2 FQNEAQ (reference sequence). Trimming removed 4 bases at V and 2 bases at J, with 3 bases between. CDR3 in amino acids: CASSSAYEQYF. The CDR3 coding sequence is TGTGCCAGCAGCTCCGCCTACGAGCAGTACTTC.

The V and J genes are TRBV4-2 and TRBJ2-2; D possibly uses TRBD1 or TRBD2 (5 bases each). Germline CDR1 reads LGHNA; CDR2 reads YNFKEQ. CDR3 length: 15 residues. Trimming cost V 0 bases and J 9 bases, with 14 bases left between them. CDR3 sequence reads: CASSQDRTGQRELFF. CDR3 DNA sequence: TGTGCCAGCAGCCAAGATCGAACGGGGCAACGGGAGCTGTTTTTT.

The chain carries TRBV27 and TRBJ2-3; no clear D gene. The CDR3 contains 14 residues. CDR1 is MNHEY, CDR2 SMNVEV, per germline (reference sequence). V was cut by 7 bases and J by 2 bases, with 13 bases left in between. CDR3 DNA sequence: TGTGCCAGCACCTCAGTGGTAGACACAGATACGCAGTATTTT. It yields the protein CASTSVVDTDTQYF.

The V gene is TRBV7-2, the J gene TRBJ2-7, with D tentatively TRBD1 (6 bases). Germline V gene data show CDR1 as SGHTA and CDR2 as FQGNSA. Trimming stripped 8 bases from V and 5 bases from J, with 13 bases between. This CDR3 region has 12 residues. The CDR3 DNA sequence: TGTGCCAGCGAGGGGGAGTCCCACGAGCAGTACTTC. It codes for CASEGESHEQYF.

The V call is TRBV28, the J call TRBJ2-1; 14 bases are a match to TRBD2. The J segment lost 6 bases and the V segment lost 5 bases, leaving 9 bases of the junction unmatched. Germline V lookup: CDR1 MDHEN, CDR2 SYDVKM. There are 17 residues in the CDR3. CDR3 bases: TGTGCCAGCAGTCCGCTGACGACTAGCGGGAGGGCCAATGAGCAGTTCTTC. Protein sequence: CASSPLTTSGRANEQFF.

J is TRBJ2-1 and V is TRBV15; D is perhaps TRBD1 (6 bases). Trimming shortened V by 0 bases and J by 5 bases, and 14 bases separated the two germline ends. The V gene's germline CDR1 is LNHNV and CDR2 YYDKDF (reference sequence). CDR3 length: 16 amino acids. The CDR3 reads CATSRDRQGSDNEQFF. The CDR3 region has the DNA TGTGCCACCAGCAGAGATAGGCAGGGGTCAGACAATGAGCAGTTCTTC. Drawing the rest from reference TRBV15 and TRBJ2-1, the complete variable domain is DAMVIQNPRYQVTQFGKPVTLSCSQTLNHNVMYWYQQKSSQAPKLLFHYYDKDFNNEADTPDNFQSRRPNTSFCFLDIRSPGLGDTAMYLCATSRDRQGSDNEQFFGPGTRLTVL.

This sequence joins TRBV7-3 and TRBJ2-2, with D possibly being TRBD2 (6 bases). The CDR3 covers 14 residues. V lost 5 bases, J lost 4 bases, and 11 bases lay in between. CDR1 is SGHTA, CDR2 FQGTGA, per germline. The CDR3 DNA is TGTGCCAGCAGCACCCGGGACTCCACCGGGGAGCTGTTTTTT. Residues: CASSTRDSTGELFF. Full variable domain (remainder filled in from reference TRBV7-3 and TRBJ2-2): GAGVSQTPSNKVTEKGKYVELRCDPISGHTALYWYRQSLGQGPEFLIYFQGTGAADDSGLPNDRFFAVRPEGSVSTLKIQRTERGDSAVYLCASSTRDSTGELFFGEGSRLTVL.